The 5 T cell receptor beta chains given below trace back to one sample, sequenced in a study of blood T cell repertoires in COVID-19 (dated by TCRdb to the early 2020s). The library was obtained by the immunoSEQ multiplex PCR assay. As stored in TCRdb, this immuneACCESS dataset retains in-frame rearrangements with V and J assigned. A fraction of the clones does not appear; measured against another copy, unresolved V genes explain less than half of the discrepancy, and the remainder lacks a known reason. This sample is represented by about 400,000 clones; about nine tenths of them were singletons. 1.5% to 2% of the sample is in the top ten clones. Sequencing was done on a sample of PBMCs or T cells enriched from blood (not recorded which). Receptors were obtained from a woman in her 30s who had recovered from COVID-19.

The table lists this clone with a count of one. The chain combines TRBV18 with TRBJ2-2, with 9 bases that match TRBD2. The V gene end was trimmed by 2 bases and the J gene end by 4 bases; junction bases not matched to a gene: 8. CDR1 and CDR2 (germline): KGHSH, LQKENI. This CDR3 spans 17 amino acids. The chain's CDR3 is CASSPTSAGGSTGELFF. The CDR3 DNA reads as TGTGCCAGCTCACCAACATCGGCGGGGGGGAGCACCGGGGAGCTGTTTTTT.

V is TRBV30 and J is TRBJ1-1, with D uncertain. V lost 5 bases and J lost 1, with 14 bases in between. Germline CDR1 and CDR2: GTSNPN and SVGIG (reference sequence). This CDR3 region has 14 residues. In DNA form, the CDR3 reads TGTGCCTGGGGCCCCCCACCAGGGAACACTGAAGCTTTCTTT. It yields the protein CAWGPPPGNTEAFF.

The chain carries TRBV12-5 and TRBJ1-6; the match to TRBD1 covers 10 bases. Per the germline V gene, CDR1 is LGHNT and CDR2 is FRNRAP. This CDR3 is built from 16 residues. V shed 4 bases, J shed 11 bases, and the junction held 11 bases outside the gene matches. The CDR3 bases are TGTGCTAGTGGTTCAGGGAGGGACAGGGGAGTGACACCCCTCCACTTT. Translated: CASGSGRDRGVTPLHF.

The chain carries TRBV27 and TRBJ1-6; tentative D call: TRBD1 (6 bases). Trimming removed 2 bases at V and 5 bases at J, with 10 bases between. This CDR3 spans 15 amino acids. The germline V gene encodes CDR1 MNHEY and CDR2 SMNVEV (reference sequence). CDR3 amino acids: CASSLNRANNSPLHF. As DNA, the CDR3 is TGTGCCAGCAGTTTAAACAGGGCCAATAATTCACCCCTCCACTTT.

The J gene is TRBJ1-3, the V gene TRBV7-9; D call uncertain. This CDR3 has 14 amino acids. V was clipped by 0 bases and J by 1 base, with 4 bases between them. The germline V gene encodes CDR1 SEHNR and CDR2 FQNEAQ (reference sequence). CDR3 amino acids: CASSLATSGNTIYF. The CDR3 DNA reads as TGTGCCAGCAGCTTAGCGACTTCTGGAAACACCATATATTTT. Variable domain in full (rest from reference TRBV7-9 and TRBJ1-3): DTGVSQNPRHKITKRGQNVTFRCDPISEHNRLYWYRQTLGQGPEFLTYFQNEAQLEKSRLLSDRFSAERPKGSFSTLEIQRTEQGDSAMYLCASSLATSGNTIYFGEGSWLTVV.